This T cell receptor (beta chain) is drawn from a study of metastatic and nonmetastatic thyroid tumors. For the study at large: Peripheral blood and tumor or nodule samples from malignant and benign thyroid patients were compared.

The entire patient cohort was treatment-naive prior to thyroid surgery. Germline assignment: CDR1 MNHEY and CDR2 SVGAGI. This CDR3 is built from 15 residues. V lost 2 bases to trimming and J lost 3 bases, with 13 bases between them. General study results and limits: Benign nodules were reported to have significantly lower TCR beta diversity than malignant thyroid tumors, in blood and tumor.

Original data processing: The distant-metastasis classifier for papillary thyroid cancer was built from CDR3 differences across clinicopathological groups. TCRdb re-processed the PCR reads through MiXCR. The V and J calls come from TCRdb's annotation, not from the publication. The sample carries under 25,000 clones, about 13% recorded once. This clone has a count of ten or more. Its antigen remains unidentified. This rearrangement joins TRBV6-5 to TRBJ1-1; D not resolved. This clonotype was obtained from a female donor with papillary thyroid cancer or a benign thyroid nodule (not recorded which). Some clones in this sample may be carry-over from other donors' samples. Source material: blood. The CDR3 spells CASSYTRAADTEAFF. DNA of the CDR3: TGTGCCAGCAGTTACACCCGGGCCGCCGACACTGAAGCTTTCTTT.